This T cell receptor beta chain was recovered during a study of OX40 agonist ivuxolimab in advanced cancers. Regarding the study as a whole: At 0.1 to 3.0 mg/kg, clonal expansion of CD4+ and CD8+ blood T cells had occurred by week 6. The specificity for antigen of the expanded peripheral T cells was not determined.

The repertoire was sequenced with immunoSEQ multiplex PCR; TCRdb's copy has only in-frame clones and lacks some. In the table there are 50,000 to 70,000 clones, under 95% of which are singletons. Note on this clone: What it recognizes is unknown.

Germline V gene lookup returns CDR1 LNHDA and CDR2 SQIVND (reference sequence). V dropped 2 bases and J dropped 5 bases, with 9 bases sitting between them. The CDR3 is 14 residues long. Specimen: CD4+ or CD8+ T cells sorted from blood, collected in a trial of the OX40 agonist ivuxolimab. The chain links TRBV19 to TRBJ2-2; D uncertain. The receptor comes from an adult with an advanced solid tumor such as melanoma, head and neck, liver or kidney cancer. The CDR3 DNA reads as TGTGCCAGTAGTATATCCTTTGTGACCGGGGAGCTGTTTTTT. It yields the protein CASSISFVTGELFF.